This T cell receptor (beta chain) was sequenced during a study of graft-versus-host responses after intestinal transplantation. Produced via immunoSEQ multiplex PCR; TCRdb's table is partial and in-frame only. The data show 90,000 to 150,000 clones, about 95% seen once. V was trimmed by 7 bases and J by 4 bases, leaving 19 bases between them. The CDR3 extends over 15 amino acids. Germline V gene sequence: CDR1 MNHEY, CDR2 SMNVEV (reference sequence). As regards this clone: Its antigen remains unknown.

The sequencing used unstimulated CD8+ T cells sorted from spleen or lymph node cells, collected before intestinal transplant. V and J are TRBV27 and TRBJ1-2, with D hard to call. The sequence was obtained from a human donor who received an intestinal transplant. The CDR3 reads CASIGEVPSGYGYTF. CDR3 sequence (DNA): TGTGCCAGCATCGGGGAGGTCCCGTCGGGCTATGGCTACACCTTC.